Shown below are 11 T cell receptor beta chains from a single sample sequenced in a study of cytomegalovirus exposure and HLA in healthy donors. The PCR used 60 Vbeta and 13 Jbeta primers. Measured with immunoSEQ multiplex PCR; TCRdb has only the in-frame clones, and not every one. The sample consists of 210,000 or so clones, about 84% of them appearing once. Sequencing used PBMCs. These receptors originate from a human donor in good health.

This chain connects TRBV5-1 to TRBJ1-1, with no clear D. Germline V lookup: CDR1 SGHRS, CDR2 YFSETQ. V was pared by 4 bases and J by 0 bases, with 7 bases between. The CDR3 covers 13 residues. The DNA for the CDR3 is TGCGCCAGCAGCGGCCGGGTGAACACTGAAGCTTTCTTT. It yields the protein CASSGRVNTEAFF.

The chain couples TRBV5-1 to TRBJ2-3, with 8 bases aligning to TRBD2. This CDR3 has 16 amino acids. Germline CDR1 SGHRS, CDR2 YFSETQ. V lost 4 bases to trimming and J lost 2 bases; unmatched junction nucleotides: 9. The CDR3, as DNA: TGCGCCAGCAGCCAAGGACTAGCAGCTTCCACAGATACGCAGTATTTT. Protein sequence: CASSQGLAASTDTQYF.

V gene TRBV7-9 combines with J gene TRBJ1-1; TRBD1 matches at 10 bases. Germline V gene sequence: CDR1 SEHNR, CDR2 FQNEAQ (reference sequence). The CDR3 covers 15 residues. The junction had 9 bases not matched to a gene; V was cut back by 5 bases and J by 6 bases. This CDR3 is CASSRKTGGSSEAFF. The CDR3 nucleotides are TGTGCCAGCAGCCGCAAGACAGGGGGCAGTTCTGAAGCTTTCTTT.

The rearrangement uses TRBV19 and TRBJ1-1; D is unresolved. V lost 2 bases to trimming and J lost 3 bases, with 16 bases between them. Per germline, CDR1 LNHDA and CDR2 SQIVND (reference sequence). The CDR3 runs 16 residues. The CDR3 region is CASSIITFYSYTEAFF. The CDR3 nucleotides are TGTGCCAGTAGTATAATCACCTTCTACAGTTACACTGAAGCTTTCTTT.

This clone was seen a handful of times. CDR3 bases: TGTGCCAGCAGCTTCCTAGCGGGAGGGGCCTACGAGCAGTACTTC. It is translated as CASSFLAGGAYEQYF. The gene calls are TRBV7-2 and TRBJ2-7; 12 bases line up with TRBD2. Unmatched junction bases numbered 2, after V lost 3 bases and J lost 2 bases. Per the germline V gene, CDR1 is SGHTA and CDR2 is FQGNSA. CDR3 length: 15 residues. The full variable domain, with the rest looked up from reference TRBV7-2 and TRBJ2-7, is GAGVSQSPSNKVTEKGKDVELRCDPISGHTALYWYRQSLGQGLEFLIYFQGNSAPDKSGLPSDRFSAERTGGSVSTLTIQRTQQEDSAVYLCASSFLAGGAYEQYFGPGTRLTVT.

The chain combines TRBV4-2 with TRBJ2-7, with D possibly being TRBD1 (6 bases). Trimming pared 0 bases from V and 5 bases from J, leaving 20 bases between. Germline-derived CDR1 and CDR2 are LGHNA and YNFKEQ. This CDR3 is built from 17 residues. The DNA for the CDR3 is TGTGCCAGCAGCCAAGATCTGGGGCGCAGGGGACAAGACGAGCAGTACTTC. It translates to CASSQDLGRRGQDEQYF.

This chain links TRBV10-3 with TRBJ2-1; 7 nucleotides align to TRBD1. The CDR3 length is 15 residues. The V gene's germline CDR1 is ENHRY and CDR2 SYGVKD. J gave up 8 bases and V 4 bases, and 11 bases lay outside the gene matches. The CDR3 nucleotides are TGTGCCATCAGTGGTGTGAGGGGGCGCGGCCATGAGCAGTTCTTC. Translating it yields CAISGVRGRGHEQFF.

CDR3 in DNA: TGCAGCGCCGACGACAGAGCTAACTATGGCTACACCTTC. This gives the protein CSADDRANYGYTF. This chain uses TRBV29-1 with TRBJ1-2; D is perhaps TRBD1 (5 bases). V dropped 7 bases and J dropped 0 bases, with 12 bases sitting between them. CDR1 SQVTM and CDR2 ANQGSEA come from the germline V gene. CDR3 length equals 13 residues.

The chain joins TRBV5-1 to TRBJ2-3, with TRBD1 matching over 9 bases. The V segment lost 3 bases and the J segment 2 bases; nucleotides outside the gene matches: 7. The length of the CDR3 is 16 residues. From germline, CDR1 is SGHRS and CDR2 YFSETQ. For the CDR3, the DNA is TGCGCCAGCAGCTCTACAGGGGGCCTTACCACAGATACGCAGTATTTT. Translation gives CASSSTGGLTTDTQYF. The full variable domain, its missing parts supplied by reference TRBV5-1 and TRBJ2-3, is KAGVTQTPRYLIKTRGQQVTLSCSPISGHRSVSWYQQTPGQGLQFLFEYFSETQRNKGNFPGRFSGRQFSNSRSEMNVSTLELGDSALYLCASSSTGGLTTDTQYFGPGTRLTVL.

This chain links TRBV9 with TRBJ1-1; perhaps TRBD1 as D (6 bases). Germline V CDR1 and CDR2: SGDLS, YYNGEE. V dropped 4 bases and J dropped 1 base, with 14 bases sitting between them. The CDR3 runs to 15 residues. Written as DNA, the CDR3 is TGTGCCAGCAGCTCGAATGTGGGACAGAACACTGAAGCTTTCTTT. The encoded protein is CASSSNVGQNTEAFF. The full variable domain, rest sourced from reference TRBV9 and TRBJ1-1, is DSGVTQTPKHLITATGQRVTLRCSPRSGDLSVYWYQQSLDQGLQFLIQYYNGEERAKGNILERFSAQQFPDLHSELNLSSLELGDSALYFCASSSNVGQNTEAFFGQGTRLTVV.

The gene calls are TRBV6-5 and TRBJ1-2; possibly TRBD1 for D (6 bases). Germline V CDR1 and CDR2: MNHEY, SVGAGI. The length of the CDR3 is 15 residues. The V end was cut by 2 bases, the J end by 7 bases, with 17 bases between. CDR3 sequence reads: CASSYARAGVVGYTF. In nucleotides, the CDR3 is TGTGCCAGCAGTTACGCCCGGGCAGGGGTCGTTGGCTACACCTTC.